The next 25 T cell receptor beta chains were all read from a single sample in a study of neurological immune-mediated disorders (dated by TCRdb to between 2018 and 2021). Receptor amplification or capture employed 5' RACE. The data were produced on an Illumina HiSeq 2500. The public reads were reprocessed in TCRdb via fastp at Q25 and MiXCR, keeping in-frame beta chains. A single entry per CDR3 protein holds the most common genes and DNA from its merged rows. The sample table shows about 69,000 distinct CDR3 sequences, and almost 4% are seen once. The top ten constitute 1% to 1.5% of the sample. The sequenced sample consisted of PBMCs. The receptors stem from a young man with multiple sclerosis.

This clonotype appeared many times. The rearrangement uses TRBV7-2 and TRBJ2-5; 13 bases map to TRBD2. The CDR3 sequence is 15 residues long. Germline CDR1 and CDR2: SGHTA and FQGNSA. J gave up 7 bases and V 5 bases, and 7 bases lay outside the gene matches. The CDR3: CASSPGTSGVRTQYF. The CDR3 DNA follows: TGTGCCAGCAGCCCCGGGACTAGCGGGGTGAGGACCCAGTACTTC.

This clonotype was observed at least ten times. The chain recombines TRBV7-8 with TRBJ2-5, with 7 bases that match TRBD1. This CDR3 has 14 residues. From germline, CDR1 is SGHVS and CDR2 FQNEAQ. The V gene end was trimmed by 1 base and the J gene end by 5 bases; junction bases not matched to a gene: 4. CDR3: CASSLEGAGETQYF. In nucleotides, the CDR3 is TGTGCCAGCAGCTTAGAGGGGGCCGGGGAGACCCAGTACTTC.

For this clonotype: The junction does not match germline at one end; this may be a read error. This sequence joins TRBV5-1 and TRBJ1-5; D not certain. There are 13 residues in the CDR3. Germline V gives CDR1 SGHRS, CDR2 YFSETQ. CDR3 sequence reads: CASSLDSNQPQNF. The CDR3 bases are TGCGCCAGCAGCTTGGACTCTAATCAGCCCCAGAATTTT.

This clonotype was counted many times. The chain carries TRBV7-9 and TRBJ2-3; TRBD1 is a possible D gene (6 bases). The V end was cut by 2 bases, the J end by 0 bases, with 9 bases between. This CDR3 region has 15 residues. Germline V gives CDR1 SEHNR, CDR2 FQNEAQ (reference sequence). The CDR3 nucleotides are TGTGCCAGCAGCTTACGGGACACTAGCACAGATACGCAGTATTTT. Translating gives CASSLRDTSTDTQYF.

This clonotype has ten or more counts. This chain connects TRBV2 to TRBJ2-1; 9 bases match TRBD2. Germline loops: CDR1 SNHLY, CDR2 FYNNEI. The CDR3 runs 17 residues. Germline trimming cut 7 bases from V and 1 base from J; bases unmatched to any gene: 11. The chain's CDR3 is CASISAGGAGSYNEQFF. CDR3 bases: TGTGCCAGCATTAGTGCGGGGGGGGCGGGTTCCTACAATGAGCAGTTCTTC.

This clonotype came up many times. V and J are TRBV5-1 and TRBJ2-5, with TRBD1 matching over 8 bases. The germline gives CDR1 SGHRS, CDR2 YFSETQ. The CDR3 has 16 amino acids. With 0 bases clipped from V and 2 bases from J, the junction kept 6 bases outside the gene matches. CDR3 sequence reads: CASSLGTGMIQETQYF. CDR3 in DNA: TGCGCCAGCAGCTTGGGGACAGGGATGATTCAAGAGACCCAGTACTTC.

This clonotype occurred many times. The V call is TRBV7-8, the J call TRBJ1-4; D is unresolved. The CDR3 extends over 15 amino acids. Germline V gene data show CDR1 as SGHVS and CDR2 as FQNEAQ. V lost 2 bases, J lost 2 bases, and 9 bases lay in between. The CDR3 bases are TGTGCCAGCAGCTTATTTGTGGGGACTAATGAAAAACTGTTTTTT. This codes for CASSLFVGTNEKLFF.

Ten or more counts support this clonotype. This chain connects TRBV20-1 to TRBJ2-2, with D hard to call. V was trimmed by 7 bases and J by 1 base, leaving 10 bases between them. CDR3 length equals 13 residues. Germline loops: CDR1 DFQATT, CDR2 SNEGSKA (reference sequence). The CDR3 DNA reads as TGCAGTGTCCTCGGGCAGAACACCGGGGAGCTGTTTTTT. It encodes CSVLGQNTGELFF.

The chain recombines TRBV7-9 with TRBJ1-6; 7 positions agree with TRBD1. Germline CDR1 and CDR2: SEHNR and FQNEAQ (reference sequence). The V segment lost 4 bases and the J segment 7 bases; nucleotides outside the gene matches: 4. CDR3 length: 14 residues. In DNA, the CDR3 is TGTGCCAGCAGCTCCCGGGACAGAAATTCACCCCTCCACTTT. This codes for CASSSRDRNSPLHF.

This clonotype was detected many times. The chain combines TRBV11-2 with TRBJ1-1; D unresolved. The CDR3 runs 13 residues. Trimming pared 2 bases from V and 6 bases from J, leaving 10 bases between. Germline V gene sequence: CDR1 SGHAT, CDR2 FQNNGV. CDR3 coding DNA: TGTGCCAGCAGCTTACCCGGTGGATCTGAAGCTTTCTTT. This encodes CASSLPGGSEAFF.

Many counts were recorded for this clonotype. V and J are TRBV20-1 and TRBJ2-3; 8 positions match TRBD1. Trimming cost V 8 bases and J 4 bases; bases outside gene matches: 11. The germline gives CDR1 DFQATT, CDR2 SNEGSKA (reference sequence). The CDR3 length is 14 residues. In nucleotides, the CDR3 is TGCAGTACCCATACAGGGGGGTTTGCAGATACGCAGTATTTT. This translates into CSTHTGGFADTQYF.

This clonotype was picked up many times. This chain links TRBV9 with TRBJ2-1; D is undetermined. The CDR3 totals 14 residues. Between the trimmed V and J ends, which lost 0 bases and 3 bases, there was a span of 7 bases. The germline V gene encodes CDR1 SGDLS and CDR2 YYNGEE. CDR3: CASSVGLDYNEQFF. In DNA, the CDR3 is TGTGCCAGCAGCGTAGGGCTAGACTACAATGAGCAGTTCTTC.

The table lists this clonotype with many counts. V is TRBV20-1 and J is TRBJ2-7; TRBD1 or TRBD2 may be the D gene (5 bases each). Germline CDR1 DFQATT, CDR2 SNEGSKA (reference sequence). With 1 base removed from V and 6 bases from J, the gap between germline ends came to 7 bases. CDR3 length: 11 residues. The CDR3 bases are TGCAGTGCTAGAGCTGGGGGCGAGCAGTACTTC. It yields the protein CSARAGGEQYF.

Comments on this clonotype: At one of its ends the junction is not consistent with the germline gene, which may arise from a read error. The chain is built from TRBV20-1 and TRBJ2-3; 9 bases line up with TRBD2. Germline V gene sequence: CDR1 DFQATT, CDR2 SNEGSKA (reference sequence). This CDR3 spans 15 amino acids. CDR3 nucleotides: TGCAGTGCGAGAGGGCTAGCGGGGATCACAGATACGCAGTATTTT. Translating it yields CSARGLAGITDTQYF.

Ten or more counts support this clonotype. The CDR3: CASSSRGLAGATDTQYF. In DNA form, the CDR3 reads TGTGCCAGCAGCTCGAGAGGACTAGCGGGTGCCACAGATACGCAGTATTTT. The chain couples TRBV3-1 to TRBJ2-3; 11 nucleotides match TRBD2. The ends lost 5 bases at V and 2 bases at J; junction bases unmatched: 9. Germline CDR1 reads LGHDT; CDR2 reads YNNKEL (reference sequence). CDR3 length: 17 residues.

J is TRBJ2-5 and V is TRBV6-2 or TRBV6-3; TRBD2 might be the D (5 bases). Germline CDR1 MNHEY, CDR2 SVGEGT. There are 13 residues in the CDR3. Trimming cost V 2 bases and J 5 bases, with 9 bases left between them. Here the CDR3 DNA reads TGTGCCAGCAGTTACGGAGGTTGGGAGACCCAGTACTTC. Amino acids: CASSYGGWETQYF.

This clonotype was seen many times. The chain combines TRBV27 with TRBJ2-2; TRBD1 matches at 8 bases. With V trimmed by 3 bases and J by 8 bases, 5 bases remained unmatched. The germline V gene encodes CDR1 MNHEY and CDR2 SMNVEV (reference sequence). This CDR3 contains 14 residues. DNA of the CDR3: TGTGCCAGCAGTTTTTCAGGGGGCTGGGGGGAGCTGTTTTTT. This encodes CASSFSGGWGELFF.

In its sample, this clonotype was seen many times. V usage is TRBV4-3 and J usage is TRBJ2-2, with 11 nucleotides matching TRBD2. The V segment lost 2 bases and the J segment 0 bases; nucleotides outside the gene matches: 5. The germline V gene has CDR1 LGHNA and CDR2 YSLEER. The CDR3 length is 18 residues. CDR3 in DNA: TGCGCCAGCAGCCAACTTCTAGCGGGGGGCACGAACACCGGGGAGCTGTTTTTT. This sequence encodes CASSQLLAGGTNTGELFF.

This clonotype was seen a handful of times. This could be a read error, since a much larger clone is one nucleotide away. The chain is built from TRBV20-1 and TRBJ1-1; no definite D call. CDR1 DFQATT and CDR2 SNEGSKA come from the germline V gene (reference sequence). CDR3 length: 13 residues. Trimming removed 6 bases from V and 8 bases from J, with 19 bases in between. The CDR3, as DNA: TGCAGTGCCATCTGGAGTGATCCCCTCGAAGCTTTCTTT. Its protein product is CSAIWSDPLEAFF.

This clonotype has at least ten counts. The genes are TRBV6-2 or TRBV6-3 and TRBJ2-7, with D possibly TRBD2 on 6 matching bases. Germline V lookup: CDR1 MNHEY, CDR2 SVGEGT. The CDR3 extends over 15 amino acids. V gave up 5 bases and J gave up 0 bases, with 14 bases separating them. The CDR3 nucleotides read TGTGCCAGCAGTGCCCCGGGGGACCCCTCCTACGAGCAGTACTTC. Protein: CASSAPGDPSYEQYF.

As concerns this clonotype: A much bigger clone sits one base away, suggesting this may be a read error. The CDR3: CASSLGGNTDTQYF. CDR3 coding DNA: TGTGCCAGCAGCTTGGGAGGTAACACAGATACGCAGTATTTT. The gene calls are TRBV5-6 and TRBJ2-3, with unresolved D. Germline V lookup: CDR1 SGHDT, CDR2 YYEEEE. The CDR3 has 14 amino acids. The V end was cut by 0 bases, the J end by 2 bases, with 7 bases between.

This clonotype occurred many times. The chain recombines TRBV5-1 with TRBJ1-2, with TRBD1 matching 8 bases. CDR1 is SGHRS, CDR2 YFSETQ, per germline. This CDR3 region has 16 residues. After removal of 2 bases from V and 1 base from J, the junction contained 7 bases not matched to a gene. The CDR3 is CASSFAPDRDNYGYTF. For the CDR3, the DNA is TGCGCCAGCAGCTTTGCCCCGGACAGGGATAACTATGGCTACACCTTC.

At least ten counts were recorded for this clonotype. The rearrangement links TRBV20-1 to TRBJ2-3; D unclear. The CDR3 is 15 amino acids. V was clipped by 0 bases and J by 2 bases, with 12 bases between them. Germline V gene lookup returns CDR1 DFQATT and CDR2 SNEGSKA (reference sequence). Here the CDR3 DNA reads TGCAGTGCTAGAGATCGCGTGATCTCCACAGATACGCAGTATTTT. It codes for CSARDRVISTDTQYF.

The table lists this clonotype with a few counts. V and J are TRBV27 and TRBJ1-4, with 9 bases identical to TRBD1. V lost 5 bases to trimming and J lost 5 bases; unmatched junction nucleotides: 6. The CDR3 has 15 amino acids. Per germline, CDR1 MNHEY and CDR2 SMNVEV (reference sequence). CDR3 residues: CASSPRDRVNEKLFF. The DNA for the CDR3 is TGTGCCAGCAGTCCCCGGGACAGGGTGAATGAAAAACTGTTTTTT. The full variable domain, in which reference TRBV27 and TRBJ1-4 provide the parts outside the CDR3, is EAQVTQNPRYLITVTGKKLTVTCSQNMNHEYMSWYRQDPGLGLRQIYYSMNVEVTDKGDVPEGYKVSRKEKRNFPLILESPSPNQTSLYFCASSPRDRVNEKLFFGSGTQLSVL.

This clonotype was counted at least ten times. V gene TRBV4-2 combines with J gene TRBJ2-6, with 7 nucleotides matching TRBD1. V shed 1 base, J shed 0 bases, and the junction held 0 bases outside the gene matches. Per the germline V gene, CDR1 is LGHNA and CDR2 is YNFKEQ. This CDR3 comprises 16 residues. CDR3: CASSQGQGSGANVLTF. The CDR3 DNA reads TGTGCCAGCAGCCAAGGACAGGGCTCTGGGGCCAACGTCCTGACTTTC.